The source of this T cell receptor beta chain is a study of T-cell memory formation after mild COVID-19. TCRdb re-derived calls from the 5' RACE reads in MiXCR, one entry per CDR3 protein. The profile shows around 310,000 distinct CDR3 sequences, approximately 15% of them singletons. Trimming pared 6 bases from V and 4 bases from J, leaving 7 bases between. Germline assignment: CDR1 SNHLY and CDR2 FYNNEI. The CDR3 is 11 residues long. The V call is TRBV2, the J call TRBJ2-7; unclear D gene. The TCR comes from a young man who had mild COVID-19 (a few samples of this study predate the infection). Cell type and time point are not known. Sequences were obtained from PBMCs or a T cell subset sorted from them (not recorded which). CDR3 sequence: CASREFYEQYV. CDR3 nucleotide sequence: TGTGCCAGCAGGGAATTTTACGAGCAGTACGTC.